A single sample is the source of the 10 T cell receptor beta chains below, sequenced in a study of monozygotic twins with inflammatory bowel disease. After re-calling the 5' RACE reads, TCRdb lists one entry per CDR3 protein, DNA absent. The sample has a few hundred thousand distinct CDR3 sequences. Sequencing was done on a sample of blood. The origin of the receptors is a human donor with ulcerative colitis or Crohn's disease, or a healthy co-twin of an affected twin (not recorded which).

The CDR3 reads CASSRRQNEQYF. The J gene is TRBJ2-7, the V gene TRBV7-9; absent DNA, TCRdb's TRBD1 call cannot be checked. This CDR3 region has 12 residues. CDR1 and CDR2 (germline): SEHNR, FQNEAQ (reference sequence).

This rearrangement joins TRBV7-2 to TRBJ1-5; TCRdb indicates TRBD1, and absent DNA this call remains unverified. The germline CDR1 and CDR2 sequences are SGHTA and FQGNSA. CDR3 length equals 13 residues. The CDR3 region is CASSVQGNQPQHF.

The CDR3 here is CASSYSRTWAGELFF. The rearrangement joins TRBV6-2 or TRBV6-3 to TRBJ2-2; checking the TCRdb D call of TRBD1 is not possible without DNA. Germline assignment: CDR1 MNHEY and CDR2 SVGEGT. CDR3 size: 15 residues.

The J gene is TRBJ1-3, the V gene TRBV20-1. The CDR3 has 13 amino acids. Germline-derived CDR1 and CDR2 are DFQATT and SNEGSKA (reference sequence). CDR3 sequence reads: CSAPGTSGNTIYF.

The rearrangement uses TRBV5-1 and TRBJ1-2. The CDR3 consists of 13 residues. Germline loops: CDR1 SGHRS, CDR2 YFSETQ. CDR3 loop: CASSLAGPDGYTF.

J is TRBJ2-1 and V is TRBV5-4; TCRdb indicates TRBD1, and absent DNA this call remains unverified. The V gene's germline CDR1 is SGHNT and CDR2 YYREEE (reference sequence). This CDR3 spans 16 amino acids. CDR3 region: CASSSGQGRTYNEQFF.

The genes are TRBV5-4 and TRBJ2-3; TCRdb reports TRBD2, a call that lacks DNA to check it against. The CDR3 is 16 amino acids. The germline CDR1 and CDR2 sequences are SGHNT and YYREEE (reference sequence). CDR3 sequence reads: CASSLRASGGSDTQYF.

This chain links TRBV27 with TRBJ2-6. Looked up from germline, CDR1 is MNHEY and CDR2 is SMNVEV (reference sequence). This CDR3 contains 17 residues. CDR3: CASSLSYTYSGANVLTF. Full variable domain (outside the CDR3, taken from reference TRBV27 and TRBJ2-6): EAQVTQNPRYLITVTGKKLTVTCSQNMNHEYMSWYRQDPGLGLRQIYYSMNVEVTDKGDVPEGYKVSRKEKRNFPLILESPSPNQTSLYFCASSLSYTYSGANVLTFGAGSRLTVL.

This chain joins TRBV5-6 and TRBJ2-7. The CDR3 length is 12 residues. Germline loops: CDR1 SGHDT, CDR2 YYEEEE. CDR3 loop: CASSLYGLEQYF.

This rearrangement joins TRBV30 to TRBJ2-3; TCRdb outputs TRBD2, but without DNA this stays unchecked. CDR3 length: 13 amino acids. Germline assignment: CDR1 GTSNPN and CDR2 SVGIG (reference sequence). The CDR3 protein is CAWSVSGRNTQYF. Based on the CDR3 plus reference TRBV30 and TRBJ2-3, the full variable domain is SQTIHQWPATLVQPVGSPLSLECTVEGTSNPNLYWYRQAAGRGLQLLFYSVGIGQISSEVPQNLSASRPQDRQFILSSKKLLLSDSGFYLCAWSVSGRNTQYFGPGTRLTVL.